A selection of T cell receptor beta chains follows, all from one sample in a study of long-term antiretroviral therapy in people with HIV. TCRdb keeps only in-frame clones here, not all; method: immunoSEQ multiplex PCR. The table has some 28,000 clones, about 95% seen once. This sample comprised unsorted PBMCs, obtained 6 to 6.5 years after starting antiretroviral therapy. Receptors originate from a young man with HIV. Both conserved end residues are part of each CDR3. The D gene is left open where the match is weak. The size entry is marked missing in some rows and otherwise reads once, few, many or a size class.

J,V,D,size,CDR3,DNA
TRBJ2-7,TRBV11-2,.,.,CASSLDRDGVYEQYF,TGTGCCAGCAGCTTAGACAGGGACGGAGTCTACGAGCAGTACTTC
TRBJ2-7,TRBV19,.,few,CASSSGGGQVQYF,TGTGCCAGTAGCTCAGGCGGTGGGCAAGTGCAGTACTTC
TRBJ1-4,TRBV5-6,TRBD1,.,CASSQQGVNEKLFF,TGTGCCAGCAGCCAACAGGGGGTGAATGAAAAACTGTTTTTT
TRBJ2-7,TRBV15,TRBD1,.,CATSRDTGTGGDEQYF,TGTGCCACCAGCAGGGATACCGGGACAGGGGGAGACGAGCAGTACTTC
TRBJ2-7,TRBV27,TRBD2,.,CASSSSLAGLSYEQYF,TGTGCCAGCAGTTCCTCACTAGCGGGGTTGTCCTACGAGCAGTACTTC
TRBJ2-7,TRBV19,.,.,CASRDTGSLSYEQYF,TGTGCCAGTAGGGACACAGGATCCCTCTCCTACGAGCAGTACTTC
TRBJ1-2,TRBV5-1,.,.,CASSQDSYGYTF,TGCGCCAGCAGCCAAGACAGCTATGGCTACACCTTC
TRBJ1-5,TRBV11-3,TRBD1,once,CASSPQTGDGQPQHF,TGTGCCAGCAGCCCTCAGACAGGGGATGGGCAGCCCCAGCATTTT
TRBJ1-2,TRBV9,TRBD1,few,CASSASGQARGGYTF,TGTGCCAGCAGCGCTTCAGGACAGGCCCGCGGTGGCTACACCTTC
TRBJ2-5,TRBV5-1,.,.,CASRSDEKAQYF,TGCGCCAGCAGATCAGACGAAAAGGCCCAGTACTTC
TRBJ1-1,TRBV6-6,.,.,CASSLQGPNTEAFF,TGTGCCAGCAGTCTACAGGGCCCGAACACTGAAGCTTTCTTT
TRBJ1-2,TRBV4-1,.,once,CASSQEGVGGYDYTF,TGCGCCAGCAGCCAAGAGGGGGTGGGGGGCTATGACTACACCTTC
TRBJ2-3,TRBV4-1,TRBD2,.,CASSQTGTSGSFIADTQYF,TGCGCCAGCAGCCAAACCGGGACTAGCGGGAGCTTTATAGCAGATACGCAGTATTTT
TRBJ2-7,TRBV6-4,TRBD1,.,CASSDSNWDRGHYEQYF,TGTGCCAGCAGTGACTCGAACTGGGACAGGGGTCACTACGAGCAGTACTTC
TRBJ1-6,TRBV4-1,TRBD1,.,CASFRQGDNSPLHF,TGCGCCAGCTTCCGGCAGGGGGATAATTCACCCCTCCACTTT
TRBJ1-2,TRBV7-9,.,.,CASSLASTESNYGYTF,TGTGCCAGCAGCTTAGCTTCAACAGAAAGTAACTATGGCTACACCTTC
TRBJ2-7,TRBV30,TRBD1,.,CAWSVGRDRLSF,TGTGCCTGGAGTGTGGGTAGGGACAGGCTGTCCTTC
TRBJ2-5,TRBV15,.,.,CATSSSKGETQYF,TGTGCCACCAGCAGTTCGAAGGGGGAGACCCAGTACTTC
TRBJ2-3,TRBV25-1,TRBD1,.,CASSEPGQETQYF,TGTGCCAGCAGTGAACCGGGACAGGAGACGCAGTATTTT
TRBJ1-2,TRBV6-1,.,.,CASRSTGFYGYTF,TGTGCCAGCAGATCGACAGGATTCTATGGCTACACCTTC
TRBJ2-7,TRBV30,.,.,CAWSWAGSEQYF,TGTGCCTGGAGTTGGGCAGGAAGCGAGCAGTACTTC
TRBJ1-1,TRBV4-3,.,.,CASSQERANTEAFF,TGCGCCAGCAGCCAAGAGCGGGCGAACACTGAAGCTTTCTTT
TRBJ2-7,TRBV5-1,TRBD1,.,CASSRTGAEEQYF,TGCGCCAGCAGCAGGACAGGGGCGGAAGAGCAGTACTTC
TRBJ1-2,TRBV5-4,.,.,CASSLPGEYGYTF,TGTGCCAGCAGCTTGCCAGGGGAGTATGGCTACACCTTC
TRBJ1-1,TRBV5-5,.,.,CASSLDSTEAFF,TGTGCCAGCAGCTTGGACAGCACTGAAGCTTTCTTT
TRBJ1-2,TRBV6-1,TRBD1,.,CASRPWDRGRDGYTF,TGTGCCAGCCGCCCTTGGGACAGGGGGCGGGATGGCTACACCTTC
TRBJ2-3,TRBV9,TRBD1,.,CASSYRGSTDTQYF,TGTGCCAGCAGTTACAGGGGAAGCACAGATACGCAGTATTTT
TRBJ1-6,TRBV18,.,.,CASSPSQENSPLHF,TGTGCCAGCTCACCTAGCCAGGAGAATTCACCCCTCCACTTT